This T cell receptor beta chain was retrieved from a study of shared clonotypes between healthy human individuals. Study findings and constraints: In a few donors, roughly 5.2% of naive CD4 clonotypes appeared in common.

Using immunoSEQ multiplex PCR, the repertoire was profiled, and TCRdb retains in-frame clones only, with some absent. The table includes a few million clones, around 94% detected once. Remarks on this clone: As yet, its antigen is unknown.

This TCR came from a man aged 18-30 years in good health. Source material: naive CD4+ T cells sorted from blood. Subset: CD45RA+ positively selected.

The CDR3 DNA reads as TGTGCCAGCTCACCGGCCGCGGGTAGGGGGCTCTACGAGCAGTACTTC. Translating gives CASSPAAGRGLYEQYF. This chain joins TRBV18 and TRBJ2-7; the match to TRBD1 covers 7 bases. With V trimmed by 3 bases and J by 3 bases, 11 bases remained unmatched. The CDR3 spans 16 residues. Germline V gene sequence: CDR1 KGHSH, CDR2 LQKENI.